This T cell receptor (beta chain) came from a study of blood T cell repertoires in COVID-19. In germline, CDR1 is DFQATT, CDR2 SNEGSKA (reference sequence). The CDR3 runs 14 residues. Trimming removed 3 bases at V and 5 bases at J, with 14 bases between. Assay: immunoSEQ multiplex PCR; the TCRdb copy retains only in-frame clones and omits some. The sample contains under 200,000 clones, about four fifths of which appear only once. The material sequenced was peripheral blood. The V gene is TRBV20-1, the J gene TRBJ1-5; D possibly corresponds to TRBD1 (6 bases). The clonotype was recovered from a man aged 65-85 years who had recovered from COVID-19. The CDR3 region is CSASGGHGDQPQHF. The CDR3 bases are TGCAGTGCTAGTGGGGGACATGGCGATCAGCCCCAGCATTTT.